The TCR beta chain described here comes from a study of T cells in Graves' hyperthyroidism and ophthalmopathy. This clonotype came up many times. Its target is unknown. The germline gives CDR1 DFQATT, CDR2 SNEGSKA (reference sequence). V gave up 3 bases and J gave up 3 bases; unmatched junction bases: 5. There are 14 residues in the CDR3. TCR beta CDR3 region amplification was performed from RNA transcripts. Carried out on the TCR CDR3, a first-round RT-PCR used the HTBI primer set. TCRdb re-called the multiplex PCR reads with MiXCR, one entry per CDR3 protein. The table includes about 350,000 distinct CDR3 sequences, 15% to 20% detected once. Study outcomes and limitations: The blood repertoire included most of the expanded thyroid clonotypes above 0.001.

Ophthalmopathy patients showed a Clinical Activity Score of at least 3, NOSPECS grade of at least 4 and duration under 3 months. Based on clinical symptoms, serum thyroxine and TRAb, thyroid ultrasound and orbital computed tomography, diagnoses were reached. Sequencing used blood. The chain couples TRBV20-1 to TRBJ2-7, with TRBD1 matching over 10 bases. This TCR was sampled from a woman in her thirties or forties with Graves' ophthalmopathy. The CDR3 sequence is CSASWDRGIYEQYF. In DNA, the CDR3 is TGCAGTGCTAGCTGGGACAGGGGAATCTACGAGCAGTACTTC.